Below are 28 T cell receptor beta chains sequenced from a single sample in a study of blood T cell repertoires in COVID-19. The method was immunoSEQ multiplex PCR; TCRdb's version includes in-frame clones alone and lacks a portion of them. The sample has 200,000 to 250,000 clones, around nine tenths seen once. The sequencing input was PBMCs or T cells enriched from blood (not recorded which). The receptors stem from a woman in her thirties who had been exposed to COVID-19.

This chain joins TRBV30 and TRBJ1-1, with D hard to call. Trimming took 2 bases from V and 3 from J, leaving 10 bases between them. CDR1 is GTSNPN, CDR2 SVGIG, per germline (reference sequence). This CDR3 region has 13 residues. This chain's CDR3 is CAWSTWRYTEAFF. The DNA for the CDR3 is TGTGCCTGGAGTACGTGGAGATACACTGAAGCTTTCTTT.

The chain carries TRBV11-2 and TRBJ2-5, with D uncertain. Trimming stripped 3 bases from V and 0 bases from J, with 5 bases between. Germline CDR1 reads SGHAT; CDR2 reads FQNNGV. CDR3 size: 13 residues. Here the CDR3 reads CASSFSYQETQYF. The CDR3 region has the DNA TGTGCCAGCAGCTTCTCGTACCAAGAGACCCAGTACTTC.

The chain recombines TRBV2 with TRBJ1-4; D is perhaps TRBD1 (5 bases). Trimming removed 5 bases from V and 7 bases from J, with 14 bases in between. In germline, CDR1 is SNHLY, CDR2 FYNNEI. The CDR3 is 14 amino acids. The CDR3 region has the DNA TGTGCCAGCAGTTTAAACCGGAGGGGTGAAAAACTGTTTTTT. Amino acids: CASSLNRRGEKLFF.

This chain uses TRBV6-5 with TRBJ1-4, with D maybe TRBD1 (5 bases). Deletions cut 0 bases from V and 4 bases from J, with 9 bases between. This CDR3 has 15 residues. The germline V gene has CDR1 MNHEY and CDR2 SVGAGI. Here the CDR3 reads CASSYSGGVNEKLFF. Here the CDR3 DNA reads TGTGCCAGCAGTTACTCCGGGGGAGTTAATGAAAAACTGTTTTTT.

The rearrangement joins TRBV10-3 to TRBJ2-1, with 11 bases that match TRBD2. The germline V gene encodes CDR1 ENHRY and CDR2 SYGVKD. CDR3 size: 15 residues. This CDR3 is CVTSGTSGRSNEQFF. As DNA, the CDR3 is TGTGTTACGTCCGGAACTAGCGGGAGATCCAATGAGCAGTTCTTC.

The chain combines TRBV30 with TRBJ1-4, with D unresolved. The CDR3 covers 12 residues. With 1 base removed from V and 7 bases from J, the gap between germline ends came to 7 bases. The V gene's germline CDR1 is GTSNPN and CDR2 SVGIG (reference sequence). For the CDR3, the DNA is TGTGCCTGGAGTGCAGAGGGTGAAAAACTGTTTTTT. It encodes CAWSAEGEKLFF.

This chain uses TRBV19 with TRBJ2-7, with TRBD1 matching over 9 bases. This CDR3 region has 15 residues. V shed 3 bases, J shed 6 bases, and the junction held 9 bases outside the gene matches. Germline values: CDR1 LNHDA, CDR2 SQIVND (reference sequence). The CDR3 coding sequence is TGTGCCAGTAGTATCTTCGGGACAGGGAATTCCGAGCAGTACTTC. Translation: CASSIFGTGNSEQYF.

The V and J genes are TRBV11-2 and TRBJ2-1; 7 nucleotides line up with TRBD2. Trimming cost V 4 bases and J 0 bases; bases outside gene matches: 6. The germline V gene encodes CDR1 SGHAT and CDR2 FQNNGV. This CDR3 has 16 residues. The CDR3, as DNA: TGTGCCAGCAGCTGGTCTAGCGGACCCTCCTACAATGAGCAGTTCTTC. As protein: CASSWSSGPSYNEQFF.

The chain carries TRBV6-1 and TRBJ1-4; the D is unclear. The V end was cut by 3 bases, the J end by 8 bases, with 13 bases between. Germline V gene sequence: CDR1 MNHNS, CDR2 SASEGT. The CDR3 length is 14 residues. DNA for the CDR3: TGTGCCAGCAGTGAGGGGAGTTGGCTCGAAAAACTGTTTTTT. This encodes CASSEGSWLEKLFF.

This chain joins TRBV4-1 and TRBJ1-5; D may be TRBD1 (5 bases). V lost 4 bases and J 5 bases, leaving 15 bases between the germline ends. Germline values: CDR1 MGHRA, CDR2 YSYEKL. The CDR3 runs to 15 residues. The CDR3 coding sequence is TGCGCCAGCAGCCTCCGGGGCAGGGAGGATCAGCCCCAGCATTTT. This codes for CASSLRGREDQPQHF.

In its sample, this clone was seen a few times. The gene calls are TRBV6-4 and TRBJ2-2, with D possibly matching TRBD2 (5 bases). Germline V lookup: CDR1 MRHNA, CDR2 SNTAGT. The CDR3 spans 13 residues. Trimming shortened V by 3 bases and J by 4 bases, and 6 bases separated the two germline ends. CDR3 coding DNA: TGTGCCAGCAGTGAAACTAGCACCGGGGAGCTGTTTTTT. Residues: CASSETSTGELFF.

The CDR3 sequence is CASTGDRSSYNEQFF. The CDR3 DNA sequence: TGTGCCAGCACTGGTGACAGGAGCTCCTACAATGAGCAGTTCTTC. This rearrangement joins TRBV2 to TRBJ2-1; possible D gene TRBD1, 6 bases. V gave up 7 bases and J gave up 0 bases, with 13 bases separating them. This CDR3 has 15 amino acids. Germline V gene lookup returns CDR1 SNHLY and CDR2 FYNNEI.

As DNA, the CDR3 is TGTGCCAGTAGTACCGCGGGAGGGATCTATGGCTACACCTTC. It translates to CASSTAGGIYGYTF. The chain recombines TRBV19 with TRBJ1-2; D not certain. Germline CDR1 LNHDA, CDR2 SQIVND (reference sequence). The CDR3 loop spans 14 amino acids. Trimming removed 4 bases at V and 4 bases at J, with 13 bases between.

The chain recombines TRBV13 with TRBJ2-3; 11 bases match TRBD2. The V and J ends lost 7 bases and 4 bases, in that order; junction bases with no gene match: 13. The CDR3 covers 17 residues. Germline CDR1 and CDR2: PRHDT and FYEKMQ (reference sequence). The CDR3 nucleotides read TGTGCCAGCACCCGCCGGCTAGCGGGAGGTAGCGCAGATACGCAGTATTTT. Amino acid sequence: CASTRRLAGGSADTQYF.

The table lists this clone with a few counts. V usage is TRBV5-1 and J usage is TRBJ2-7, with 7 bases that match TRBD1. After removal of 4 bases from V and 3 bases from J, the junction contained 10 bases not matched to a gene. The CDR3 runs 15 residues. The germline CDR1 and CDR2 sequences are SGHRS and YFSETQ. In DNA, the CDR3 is TGCGCCAGCAGCAGGGGGACAGCCGATTACTACGAGCAGTACTTC. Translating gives CASSRGTADYYEQYF. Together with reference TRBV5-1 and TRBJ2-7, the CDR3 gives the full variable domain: KAGVTQTPRYLIKTRGQQVTLSCSPISGHRSVSWYQQTPGQGLQFLFEYFSETQRNKGNFPGRFSGRQFSNSRSEMNVSTLELGDSALYLCASSRGTADYYEQYFGPGTRLTVT.

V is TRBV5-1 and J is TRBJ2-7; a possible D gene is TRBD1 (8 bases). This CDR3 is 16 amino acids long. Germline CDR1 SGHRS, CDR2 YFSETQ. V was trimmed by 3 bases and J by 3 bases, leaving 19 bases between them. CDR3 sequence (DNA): TGCGCCAGCAGCTCCCTTGGGGGGGGACAGGTCTACGAGCAGTACTTC. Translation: CASSSLGGGQVYEQYF.

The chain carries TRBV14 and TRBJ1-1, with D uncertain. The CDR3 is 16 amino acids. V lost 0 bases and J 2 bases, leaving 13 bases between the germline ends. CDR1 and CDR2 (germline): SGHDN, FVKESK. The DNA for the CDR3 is TGTGCCAGCAGCCAAGATCGGCTAAGAGGAAACACTGAAGCTTTCTTT. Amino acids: CASSQDRLRGNTEAFF.

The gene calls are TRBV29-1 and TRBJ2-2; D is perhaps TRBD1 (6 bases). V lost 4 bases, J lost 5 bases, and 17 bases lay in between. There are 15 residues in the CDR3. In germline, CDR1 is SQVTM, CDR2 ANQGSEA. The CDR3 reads CSVAVGTWGTGELFF. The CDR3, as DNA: TGCAGCGTTGCGGTCGGGACATGGGGGACCGGGGAGCTGTTTTTT.

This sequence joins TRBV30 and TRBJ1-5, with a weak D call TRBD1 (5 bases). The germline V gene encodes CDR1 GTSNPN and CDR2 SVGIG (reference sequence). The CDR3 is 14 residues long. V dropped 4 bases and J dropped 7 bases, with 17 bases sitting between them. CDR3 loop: CAWTSGGSGQPQHF. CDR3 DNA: TGTGCCTGGACCTCCGGGGGGTCGGGGCAGCCCCAGCATTTT.

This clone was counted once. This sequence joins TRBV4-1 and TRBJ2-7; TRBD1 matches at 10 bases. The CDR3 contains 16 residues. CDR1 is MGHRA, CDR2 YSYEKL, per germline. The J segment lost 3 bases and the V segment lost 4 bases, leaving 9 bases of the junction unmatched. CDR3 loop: CASSLTPGQGIYEQYF. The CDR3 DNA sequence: TGCGCCAGCAGCCTAACACCGGGACAGGGGATCTACGAGCAGTACTTC.

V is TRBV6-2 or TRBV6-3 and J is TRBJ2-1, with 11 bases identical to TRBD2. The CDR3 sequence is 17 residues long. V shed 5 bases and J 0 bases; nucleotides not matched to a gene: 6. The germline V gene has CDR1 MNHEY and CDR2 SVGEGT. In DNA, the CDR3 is TGTGCCAGCAGTCCCTCTAGCGGGAGGTACTCCTACAATGAGCAGTTCTTC. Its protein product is CASSPSSGRYSYNEQFF.

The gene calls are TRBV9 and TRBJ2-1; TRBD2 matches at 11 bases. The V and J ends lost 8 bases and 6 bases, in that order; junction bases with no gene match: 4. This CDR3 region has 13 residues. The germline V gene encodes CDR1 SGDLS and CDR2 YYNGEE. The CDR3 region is CASSLAGANEQFF. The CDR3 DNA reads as TGTGCCAGTTCACTAGCGGGAGCCAATGAGCAGTTCTTC.

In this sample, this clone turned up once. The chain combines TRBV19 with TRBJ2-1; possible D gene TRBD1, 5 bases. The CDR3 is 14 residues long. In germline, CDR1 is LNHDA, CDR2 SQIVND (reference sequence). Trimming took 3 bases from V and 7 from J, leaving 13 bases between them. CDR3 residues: CASSIFRGRNEQFF. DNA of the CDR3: TGTGCCAGTAGTATTTTTAGGGGTAGGAATGAGCAGTTCTTC.

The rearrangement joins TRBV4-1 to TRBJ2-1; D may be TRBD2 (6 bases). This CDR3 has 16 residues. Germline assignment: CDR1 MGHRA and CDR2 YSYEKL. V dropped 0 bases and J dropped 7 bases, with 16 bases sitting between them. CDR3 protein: CASSQDPAWAGNEQFF. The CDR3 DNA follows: TGCGCCAGCAGCCAAGATCCCGCCTGGGCGGGGAATGAGCAGTTCTTC.

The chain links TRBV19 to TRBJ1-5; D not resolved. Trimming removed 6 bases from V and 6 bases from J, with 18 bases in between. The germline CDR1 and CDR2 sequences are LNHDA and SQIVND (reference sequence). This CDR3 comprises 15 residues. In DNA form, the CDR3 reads TGTGCCAGTAGGCCTCTCCGCGAGTTCTCTCAGCCCCAGCATTTT. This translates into CASRPLREFSQPQHF.

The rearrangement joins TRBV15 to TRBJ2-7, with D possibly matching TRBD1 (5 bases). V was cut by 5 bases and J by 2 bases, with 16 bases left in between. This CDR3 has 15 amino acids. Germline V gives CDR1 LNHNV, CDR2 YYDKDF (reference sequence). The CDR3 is CATSPEDTDAYEQYF. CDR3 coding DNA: TGTGCCACCAGCCCAGAGGACACGGACGCCTACGAGCAGTACTTC.

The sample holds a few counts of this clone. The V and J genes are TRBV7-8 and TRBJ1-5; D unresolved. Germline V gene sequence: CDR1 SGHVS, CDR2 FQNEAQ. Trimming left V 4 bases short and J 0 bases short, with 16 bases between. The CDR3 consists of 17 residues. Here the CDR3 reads CASSSRPPDYSNQPQHF. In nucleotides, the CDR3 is TGTGCCAGCAGCTCAAGGCCACCAGACTATAGCAATCAGCCCCAGCATTTT.

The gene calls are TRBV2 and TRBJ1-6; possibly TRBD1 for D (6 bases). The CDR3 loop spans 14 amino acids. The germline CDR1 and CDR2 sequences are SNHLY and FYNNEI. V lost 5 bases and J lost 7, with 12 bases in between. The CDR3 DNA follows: TGTGCCAGCAGTAACCAGGGGAGCAATTCACCCCTCCACTTT. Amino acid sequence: CASSNQGSNSPLHF.